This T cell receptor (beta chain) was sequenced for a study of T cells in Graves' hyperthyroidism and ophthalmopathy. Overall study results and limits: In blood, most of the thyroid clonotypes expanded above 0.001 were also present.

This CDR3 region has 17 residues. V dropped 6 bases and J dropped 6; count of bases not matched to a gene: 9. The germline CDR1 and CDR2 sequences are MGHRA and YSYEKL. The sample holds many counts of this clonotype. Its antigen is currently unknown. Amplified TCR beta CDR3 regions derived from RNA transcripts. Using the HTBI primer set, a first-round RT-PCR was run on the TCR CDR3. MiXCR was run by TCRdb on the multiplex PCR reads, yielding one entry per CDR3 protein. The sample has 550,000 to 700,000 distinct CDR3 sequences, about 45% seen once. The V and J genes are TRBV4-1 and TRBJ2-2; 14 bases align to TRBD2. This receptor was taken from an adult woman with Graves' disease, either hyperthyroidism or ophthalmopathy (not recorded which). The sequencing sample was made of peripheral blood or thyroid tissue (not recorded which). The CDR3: CASRQSPGLAGAGELFF. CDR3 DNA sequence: TGCGCCAGCAGACAAAGCCCGGGACTAGCGGGGGCCGGGGAGCTGTTTTTT.